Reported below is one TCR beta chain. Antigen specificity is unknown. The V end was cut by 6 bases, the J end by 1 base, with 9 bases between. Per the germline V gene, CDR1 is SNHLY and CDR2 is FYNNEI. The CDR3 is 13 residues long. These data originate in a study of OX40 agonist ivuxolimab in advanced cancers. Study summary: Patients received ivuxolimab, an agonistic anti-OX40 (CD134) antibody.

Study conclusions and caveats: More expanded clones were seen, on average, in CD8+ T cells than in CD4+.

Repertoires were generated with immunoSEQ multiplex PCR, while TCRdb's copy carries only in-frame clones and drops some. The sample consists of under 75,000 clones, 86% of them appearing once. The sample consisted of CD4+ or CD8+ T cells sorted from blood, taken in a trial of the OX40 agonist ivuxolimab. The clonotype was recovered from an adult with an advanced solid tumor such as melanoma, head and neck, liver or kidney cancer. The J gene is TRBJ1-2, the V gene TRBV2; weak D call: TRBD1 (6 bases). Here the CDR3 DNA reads TGTGCCAGCAGCAAACAGGGTAACTATGGCTACACCTTC. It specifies CASSKQGNYGYTF. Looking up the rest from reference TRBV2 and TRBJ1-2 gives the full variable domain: EPEVTQTPSHQVTQMGQEVILRCVPISNHLYFYWYRQILGQKVEFLVSFYNNEISEKSEIFDDQFSVERPDGSNFTLKIRSTKLEDSAMYFCASSKQGNYGYTFGSGTRLTVV.